The 5 T cell receptor beta chains reported below all come from one sample, sequenced in a study of OX40 agonist ivuxolimab in advanced cancers. Assay: immunoSEQ multiplex PCR; the TCRdb copy retains only in-frame clones and omits some. This sample has some 60,000 clones, with around nine tenths found just once. The source material was CD4+ or CD8+ T cells sorted from blood, sampled in a trial of the OX40 agonist ivuxolimab. The source is an adult with an advanced solid tumor such as melanoma, head and neck, liver or kidney cancer.

This clone was recorded a few times. This rearrangement joins TRBV19 to TRBJ1-1; D remains ambiguous. Trimming removed 3 bases at V and 0 bases at J, with 8 bases between. From germline, CDR1 is LNHDA and CDR2 SQIVND (reference sequence). CDR3 length equals 14 residues. The DNA for the CDR3 is TGTGCCAGTAGTATCCCGGCCATGAACACTGAAGCTTTCTTT. Translated, it gives CASSIPAMNTEAFF. The complete variable domain, with remaining parts taken from reference TRBV19 and TRBJ1-1, reads DGGITQSPKYLFRKEGQNVTLSCEQNLNHDAMYWYRQDPGQGLRLIYYSQIVNDFQKGDIAEGYSVSREKKESFPLTVTSAQKNPTAFYLCASSIPAMNTEAFFGQGTRLTVV.

The rearrangement uses TRBV7-2 and TRBJ2-6; a possible D gene is TRBD2 (7 bases). CDR1 SGHTA and CDR2 FQGNSA come from the germline V gene. V was pared by 4 bases and J by 3 bases, with 10 bases between. This CDR3 is built from 15 residues. The CDR3 nucleotides are TGTGCCAGCAGCTCAGGGGAGGGTGGGGCCAACGTCCTGACTTTC. Translation gives CASSSGEGGANVLTF.

V and J are TRBV27 and TRBJ1-5, with D unresolved. Germline CDR1 is MNHEY and CDR2 is SMNVEV (reference sequence). V dropped 9 bases and J dropped 4 bases, with 13 bases sitting between them. CDR3 length: 13 amino acids. CDR3 amino acids: CASGLVGNQPQHF. CDR3 sequence (DNA): TGTGCCAGTGGGCTAGTAGGGAATCAGCCCCAGCATTTT.

This chain links TRBV6-5 with TRBJ1-1; D is ambiguous. CDR1 and CDR2 (germline): MNHEY, SVGAGI. The CDR3 totals 13 residues. The V end lost 5 bases, the J end lost 1 base, and 8 bases lay between the germline ends. The CDR3 DNA is TGTGCCAGCAGTGAATCAGCGAACACTGAAGCTTTCTTT. Translated: CASSESANTEAFF.

The chain employs TRBV6-5 and TRBJ1-6; no clear D. The V and J ends lost 0 bases and 9 bases respectively, with 12 bases between them. The CDR3 totals 15 residues. Looked up from germline, CDR1 is MNHEY and CDR2 is SVGAGI. The CDR3 sequence is CASSYSGGRPSPLHF. CDR3 sequence (DNA): TGTGCCAGCAGTTACTCCGGAGGGAGGCCTTCACCCCTCCACTTT.